This T cell receptor (beta chain) was sequenced for a study of T cell responses to AZD1222 COVID-19 vaccine. Study-level findings and limits: Dominant at 160-218 and 743-854, vaccine-associated CD4 TCRs also spanned spike.

Sequencing was performed with immunoSEQ multiplex PCR; in TCRdb, only in-frame clones are kept and a portion is missing. The table lists about 140,000 clones, about 89% of them singletons. The J segment lost 1 base and the V segment lost 5 bases, leaving 7 bases of the junction unmatched. The CDR3 covers 16 residues. Germline lookup yields CDR1 LNHNV and CDR2 YYDKDF (reference sequence). On this clone itself: Its target is unknown.

The sequencing here drew on peripheral blood, taken on day 0 of AZD1222 vaccination. The source of this sequence is an adult in good health. The genes are TRBV15 and TRBJ2-2; 7 bases are shared with TRBD1. The CDR3 reads CATSARTGLNTGELFF. The CDR3 DNA sequence: TGTGCCACCAGCGCCCGGACAGGCCTGAACACCGGGGAGCTGTTTTTT.